This TCR beta chain is from a study of T cells in narcolepsy. Overall study: Donors had narcolepsy type 1 or type 2, or were healthy controls.

This table comes from immunoSEQ multiplex PCR, and its TCRdb copy is limited to in-frame clones, with some not included. The table lists roughly 25,000 clones, roughly four fifths of them singletons. CDR1 and CDR2 (germline): SGHDT, YYEEEE. V was pared by 1 base and J by 2 bases, with 12 bases between. This CDR3 has 15 amino acids. Study-wide points: Same-patient CSF and blood CD4+ T cell clonotypes included HCRT-specific and TRIB2-specific autoreactive ones. Autoreactive clonotypes reportedly recurred in blood of same and different patients, not controls.

The sample holds one count of this clone. Its specificity is not known. The clonotype was recovered from a human donor with narcolepsy. The chain carries TRBV5-6 and TRBJ2-5; D gene uncertain. The specimen was CD45RA- memory CD4+ T cells from PBMCs. As DNA, the CDR3 is TGTGCCAGCAGCTTGCAGTCGGCAGGACAAGAGACCCAGTACTTC. Translating gives CASSLQSAGQETQYF. Together with reference TRBV5-6 and TRBJ2-5, the CDR3 gives the full variable domain: DAGVTQSPTHLIKTRGQQVTLRCSPKSGHDTVSWYQQALGQGPQFIFQYYEEEERQRGNFPDRFSGHQFPNYSSELNVNALLLGDSALYLCASSLQSAGQETQYFGPGTRLLVL.